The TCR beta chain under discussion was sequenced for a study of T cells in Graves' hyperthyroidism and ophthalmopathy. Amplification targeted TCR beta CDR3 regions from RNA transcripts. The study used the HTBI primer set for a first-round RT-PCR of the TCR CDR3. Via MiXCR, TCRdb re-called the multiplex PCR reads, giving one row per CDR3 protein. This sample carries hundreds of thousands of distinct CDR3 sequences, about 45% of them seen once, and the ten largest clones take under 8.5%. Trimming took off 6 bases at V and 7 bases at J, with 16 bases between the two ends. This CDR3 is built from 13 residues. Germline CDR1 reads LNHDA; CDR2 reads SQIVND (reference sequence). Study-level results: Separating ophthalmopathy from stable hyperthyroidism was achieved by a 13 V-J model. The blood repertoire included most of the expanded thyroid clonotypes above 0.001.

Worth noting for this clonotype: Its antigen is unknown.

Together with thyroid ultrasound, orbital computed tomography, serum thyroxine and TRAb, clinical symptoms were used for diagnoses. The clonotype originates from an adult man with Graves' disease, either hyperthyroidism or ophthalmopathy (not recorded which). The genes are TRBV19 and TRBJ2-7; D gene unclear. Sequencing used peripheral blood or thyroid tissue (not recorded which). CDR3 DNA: TGTGCCAGTAGGGAAGCCTATTACAATGAGCAGTACTTC. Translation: CASREAYYNEQYF.